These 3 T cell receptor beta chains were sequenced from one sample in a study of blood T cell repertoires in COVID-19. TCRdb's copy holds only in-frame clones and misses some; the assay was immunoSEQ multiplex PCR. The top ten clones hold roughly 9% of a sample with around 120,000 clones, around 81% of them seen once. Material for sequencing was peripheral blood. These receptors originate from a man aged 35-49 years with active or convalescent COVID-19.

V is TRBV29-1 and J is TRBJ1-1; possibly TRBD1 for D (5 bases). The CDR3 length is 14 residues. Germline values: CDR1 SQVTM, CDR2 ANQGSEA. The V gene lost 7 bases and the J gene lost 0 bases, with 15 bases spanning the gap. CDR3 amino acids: CSAVRGLMNTEAFF. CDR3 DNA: TGCAGCGCCGTTAGGGGCCTTATGAACACTGAAGCTTTCTTT.

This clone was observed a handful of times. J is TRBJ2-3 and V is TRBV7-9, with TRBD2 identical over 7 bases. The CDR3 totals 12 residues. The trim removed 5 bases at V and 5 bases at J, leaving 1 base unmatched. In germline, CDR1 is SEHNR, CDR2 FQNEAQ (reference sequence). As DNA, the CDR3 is TGTGCCAGCAGCCCGGGGGGAGATACGCAGTATTTT. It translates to CASSPGGDTQYF.

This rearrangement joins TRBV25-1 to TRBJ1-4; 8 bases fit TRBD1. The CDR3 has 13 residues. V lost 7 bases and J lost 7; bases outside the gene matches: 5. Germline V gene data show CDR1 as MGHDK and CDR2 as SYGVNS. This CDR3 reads CASKTGGSEKLFF. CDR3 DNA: TGTGCCAGCAAAACAGGGGGTAGTGAAAAACTGTTTTTT.